This T cell receptor beta chain was sequenced for a study of Ad26.COV2.S vaccination and SARS-CoV-2 variants. Study results and limitations: Recipients given vaccine exceeded placebo recipients in spike-specific TCR breadth.

Libraries were prepared by immunoSEQ multiplex PCR; TCRdb keeps only in-frame clonotypes and omits some of them. The profile shows about 440,000 clones, 87% of them singletons. Treatment meaning: 15 to 20 received Ad26.COV2.S at low or high dose, single or two shots; 5 received placebo; per-sample allocation not given. The study sampled participants on day 63 after the first vaccine or placebo injection. The CDR3 sequence is 15 residues long. Germline assignment: CDR1 MNHEY and CDR2 SVGEGT. The ends lost 6 bases at V and 3 bases at J; junction bases unmatched: 10. Of note for this clone: Its antigen remains unidentified.

The clonotype comes from a person aged 18-65 years who received the Ad26.COV2.S COVID-19 vaccine or a placebo. The gene calls are TRBV6-2 or TRBV6-3 and TRBJ2-7; 8 bases map to TRBD1. Specimen: peripheral blood, collected in a trial of Ad26.COV2.S vaccine versus placebo. The CDR3 sequence is CASSRGQGVFYEQYF. The CDR3, as DNA: TGTGCCAGCAGCCGCGGACAGGGAGTGTTCTACGAGCAGTACTTC.